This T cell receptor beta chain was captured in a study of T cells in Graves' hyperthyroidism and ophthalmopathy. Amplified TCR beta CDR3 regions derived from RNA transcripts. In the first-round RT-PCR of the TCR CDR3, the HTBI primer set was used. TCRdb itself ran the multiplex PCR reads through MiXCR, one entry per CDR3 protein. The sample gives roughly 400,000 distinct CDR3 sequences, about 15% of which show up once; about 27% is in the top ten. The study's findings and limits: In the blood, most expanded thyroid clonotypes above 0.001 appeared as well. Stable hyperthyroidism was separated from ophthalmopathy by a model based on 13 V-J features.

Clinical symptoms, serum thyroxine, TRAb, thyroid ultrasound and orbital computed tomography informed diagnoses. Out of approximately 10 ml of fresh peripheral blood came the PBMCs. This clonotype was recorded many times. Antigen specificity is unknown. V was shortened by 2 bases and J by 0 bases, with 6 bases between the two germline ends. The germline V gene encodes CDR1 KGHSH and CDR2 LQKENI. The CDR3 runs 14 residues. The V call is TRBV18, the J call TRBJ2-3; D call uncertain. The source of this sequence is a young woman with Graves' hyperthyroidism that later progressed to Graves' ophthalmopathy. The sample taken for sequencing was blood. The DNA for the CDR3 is TGTGCCAGCTCACCATCGGCGAGCACAGATACGCAGTATTTT. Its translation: CASSPSASTDTQYF.